These 3 T cell receptor beta chains came from one sample sequenced in a study of T cells after yellow fever vaccination. TCRdb processed the 5' RACE reads anew with MiXCR; each CDR3 protein has one entry. There are tens of thousands of distinct CDR3 sequences in the sample; about 7.3% occur only once, and over 25% lies in the top ten. Specimen: CD8+ T cells sorted from PBMCs, collected roughly 10 days after the first yellow fever vaccination. These receptors all stem from a man between 18 and 35 years old who received the YFV17D yellow fever vaccine.

This clonotype was counted at least ten times. The V gene is TRBV5-6, the J gene TRBJ2-1; D may correspond to TRBD1 or TRBD2 (6 bases each). The germline V gene has CDR1 SGHDT and CDR2 YYEEEE. Trimming pared 5 bases from V and 2 bases from J, leaving 11 bases between. The CDR3 runs to 14 residues. The CDR3 loop is CASSKGGPYNEQFF. The CDR3 DNA follows: TGTGCCAGCAGTAAGGGGGGCCCCTACAATGAGCAGTTCTTC.

There are many counts of this clonotype. V gene TRBV4-3 combines with J gene TRBJ1-1; perhaps TRBD1 as D (5 bases). The CDR3 is 14 amino acids. Germline CDR1 LGHNA, CDR2 YSLEER. Trimming removed 0 bases at V and 2 bases at J, with 7 bases between. CDR3 residues: CASSQDGGNTEAFF. The CDR3 DNA reads TGCGCCAGCAGCCAAGATGGGGGTAACACTGAAGCTTTCTTT.

This clonotype was seen many times. The V call is TRBV6-2 or TRBV6-3, the J call TRBJ2-2; 9 nucleotides align to TRBD1. The CDR3 sequence is 18 residues long. Trimming cost V 2 bases and J 3 bases; bases outside gene matches: 10. Germline CDR1 and CDR2: MNHEY and SVGEGT. Here the CDR3 reads CASSYEDRGSGDTGELFF. In DNA form, the CDR3 reads TGTGCCAGCAGTTACGAGGACAGGGGATCTGGTGACACCGGGGAGCTGTTTTTT.